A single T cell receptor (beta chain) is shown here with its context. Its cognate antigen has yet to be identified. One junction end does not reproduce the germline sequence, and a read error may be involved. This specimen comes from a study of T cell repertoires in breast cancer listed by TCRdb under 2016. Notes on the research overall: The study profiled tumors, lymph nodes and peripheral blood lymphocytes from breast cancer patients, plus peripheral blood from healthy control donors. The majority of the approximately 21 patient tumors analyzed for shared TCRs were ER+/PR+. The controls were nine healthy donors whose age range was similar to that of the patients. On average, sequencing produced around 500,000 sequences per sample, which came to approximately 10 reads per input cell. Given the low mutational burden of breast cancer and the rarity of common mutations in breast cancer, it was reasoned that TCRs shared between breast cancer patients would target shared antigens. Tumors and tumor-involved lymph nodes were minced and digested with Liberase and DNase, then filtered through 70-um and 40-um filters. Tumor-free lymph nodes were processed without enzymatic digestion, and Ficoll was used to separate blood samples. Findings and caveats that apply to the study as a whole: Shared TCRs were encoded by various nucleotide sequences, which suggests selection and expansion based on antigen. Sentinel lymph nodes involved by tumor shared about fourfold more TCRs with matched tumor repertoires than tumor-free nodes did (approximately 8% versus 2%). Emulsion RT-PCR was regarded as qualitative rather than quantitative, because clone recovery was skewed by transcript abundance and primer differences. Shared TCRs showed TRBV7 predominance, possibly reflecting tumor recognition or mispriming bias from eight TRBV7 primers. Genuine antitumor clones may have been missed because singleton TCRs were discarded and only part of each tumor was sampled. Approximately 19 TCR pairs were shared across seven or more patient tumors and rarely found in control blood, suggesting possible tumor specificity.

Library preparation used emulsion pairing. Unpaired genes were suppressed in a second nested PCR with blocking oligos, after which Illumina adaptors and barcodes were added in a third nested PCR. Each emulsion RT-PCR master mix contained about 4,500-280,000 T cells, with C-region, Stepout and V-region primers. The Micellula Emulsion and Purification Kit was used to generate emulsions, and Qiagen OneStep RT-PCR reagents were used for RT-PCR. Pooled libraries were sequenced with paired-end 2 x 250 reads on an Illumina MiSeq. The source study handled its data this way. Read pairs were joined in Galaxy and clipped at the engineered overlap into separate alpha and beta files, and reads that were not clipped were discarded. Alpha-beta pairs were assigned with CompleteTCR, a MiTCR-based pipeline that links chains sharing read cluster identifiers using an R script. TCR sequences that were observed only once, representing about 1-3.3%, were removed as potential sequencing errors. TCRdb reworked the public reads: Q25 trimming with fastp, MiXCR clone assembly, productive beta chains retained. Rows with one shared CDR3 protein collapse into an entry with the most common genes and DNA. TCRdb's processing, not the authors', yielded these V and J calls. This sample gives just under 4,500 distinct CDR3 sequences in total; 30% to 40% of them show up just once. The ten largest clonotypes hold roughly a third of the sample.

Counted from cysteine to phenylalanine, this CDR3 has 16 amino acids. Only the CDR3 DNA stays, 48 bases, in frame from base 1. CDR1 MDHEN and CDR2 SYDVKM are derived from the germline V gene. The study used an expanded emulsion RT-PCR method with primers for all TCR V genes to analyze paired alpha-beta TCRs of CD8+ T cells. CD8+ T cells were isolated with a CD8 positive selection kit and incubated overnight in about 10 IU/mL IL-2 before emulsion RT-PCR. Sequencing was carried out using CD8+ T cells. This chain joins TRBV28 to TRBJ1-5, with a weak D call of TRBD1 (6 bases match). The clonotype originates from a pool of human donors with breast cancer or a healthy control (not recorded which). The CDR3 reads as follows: CASRQGGGMGNQPRHF. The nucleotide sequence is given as TGCGCCAGCAGGCAGGGAGGGGGTATGGGCAATCAGCCCCGGCATTTT.